The 19 T cell receptor beta chains listed next were all sequenced from one sample in a study of blood T cell repertoires in COVID-19. Method: immunoSEQ multiplex PCR; TCRdb's copy keeps in-frame clones and lacks some. This table has roughly 130,000 clones, more than 90% appearing once. Sequenced input: peripheral blood. Source of these receptors: a man over 45 with active COVID-19.

DNA for the CDR3: TGTGCCAGCAGCCGGGACAGGGGGTACGAGCAGTACTTC. Residues: CASSRDRGYEQYF. The chain has TRBV5-6 and TRBJ2-7, with TRBD1 matching 11 bases. Looked up from germline, CDR1 is SGHDT and CDR2 is YYEEEE. Trimming removed 4 bases from V and 4 bases from J; junction bases left unmatched: 1. The CDR3 has 13 residues.

J is TRBJ2-5 and V is TRBV6-5; a weak D match, TRBD2 (7 bases). V gave up 2 bases and J gave up 5 bases, with 18 bases separating them. Germline CDR1 reads MNHEY; CDR2 reads SVGAGI. The length of the CDR3 is 16 residues. The DNA of the CDR3 is TGTGCCAGCAGTTACCACAGGGCTAGCGGAGGGGAGACCCAGTACTTC. It translates to CASSYHRASGGETQYF.

The chain employs TRBV15 and TRBJ2-2; 9 bases are shared with TRBD2. Losses at the gene ends were 3 bases for V and 5 bases for J; bases not matched to a gene: 7. CDR1 and CDR2 (germline): LNHNV, YYDKDF (reference sequence). CDR3 size: 16 residues. The CDR3 loop reads CATSSPAGGQTGELFF. CDR3 DNA: TGTGCCACCAGCAGTCCTGCGGGGGGGCAGACCGGGGAGCTGTTTTTT.

This chain uses TRBV27 with TRBJ1-4, with D hard to call. The CDR3 contains 15 residues. From germline, CDR1 is MNHEY and CDR2 SMNVEV (reference sequence). The ends were cut back, 6 bases at V and 4 bases at J, with 15 bases in the middle. Here the CDR3 DNA reads TGTGCCAGCAGGTCGAATACAGAGTTTAATGAAAAACTGTTTTTT. Protein sequence: CASRSNTEFNEKLFF.

The CDR3 loop is CASSSVYEQYF. As DNA, the CDR3 is TGTGCCAGCAGCTCGGTCTACGAGCAGTACTTC. The chain couples TRBV3-1 (or the pseudogene TRBV3-2) to TRBJ2-7, with D unclear. The CDR3 has 11 amino acids. With 5 bases removed from V and 3 bases from J, the gap between germline ends came to 5 bases. Germline values: CDR1 LGHDT, CDR2 YNNKEL (reference sequence).

This clone was seen repeatedly, ten times or more. The chain employs TRBV2 and TRBJ2-7, with D possibly matching TRBD1 (6 bases). This CDR3 is built from 14 residues. Germline assignment: CDR1 SNHLY and CDR2 FYNNEI. V was trimmed by 2 bases and J by 4 bases, leaving 12 bases between them. CDR3 nucleotides: TGTGCCAGCAGTGAACAGGGGCAGGGATACGAGCAGTACGTC. This sequence encodes CASSEQGQGYEQYV.

The chain couples TRBV9 to TRBJ1-4; no definite D call. The CDR3 extends over 15 amino acids. V gave up 0 bases and J gave up 12 bases, with 18 bases separating them. Germline CDR1 reads SGDLS; CDR2 reads YYNGEE. The CDR3 DNA is TGTGCCAGCAGCGTAGCCCCGTTAGAGCACGGTGAACTGTTTTTT. This codes for CASSVAPLEHGELFF.

The chain uses TRBV5-6 and TRBJ2-7; 7 bases agree with TRBD1. Unmatched junction bases numbered 6, after V lost 3 bases and J lost 3 bases. CDR3 length equals 14 residues. Per germline, CDR1 SGHDT and CDR2 YYEEEE. In DNA form, the CDR3 reads TGTGCCAGCAGCTCGCAACAGGGGTTCTACGAGCAGTACTTC. This sequence encodes CASSSQQGFYEQYF.

V and J are TRBV11-1 and TRBJ2-5, with TRBD1 matching over 7 bases. The CDR3 has 15 residues. Germline values: CDR1 SGHAT, CDR2 FQDESV (reference sequence). Unmatched junction bases numbered 9, after V lost 3 bases and J lost 5 bases. The CDR3 DNA reads as TGTGCCAGCAGCTTCGAGACAGGGTTGGGGGAGACCCAGTACTTC. Protein sequence: CASSFETGLGETQYF.

This rearrangement joins TRBV27 to TRBJ1-6; tentatively, D is TRBD1 (6 bases). V was shortened by 6 bases and J by 6 bases, with 15 bases between the two germline ends. Germline V gene data show CDR1 as MNHEY and CDR2 as SMNVEV (reference sequence). This CDR3 region has 15 residues. In DNA, the CDR3 is TGTGCCAGCAGGTCCGGACAGCTTCTTAATTCACCCCTCCACTTT. This encodes CASRSGQLLNSPLHF.

The J gene is TRBJ1-2, the V gene TRBV27, with D possibly matching TRBD1 (5 bases). V dropped 3 bases and J dropped 5 bases, with 10 bases sitting between them. The germline V gene has CDR1 MNHEY and CDR2 SMNVEV (reference sequence). The CDR3 runs to 13 residues. The CDR3 here is CASSLGRLYGYTF. CDR3 bases: TGTGCCAGCAGTTTGGGGCGGCTTTATGGCTACACCTTC.

The V and J genes are TRBV19 and TRBJ2-1; 8 nucleotides align to TRBD1. The CDR3 totals 16 residues. Trimming removed 5 bases from V and 7 bases from J; junction bases left unmatched: 13. Germline CDR1 and CDR2: LNHDA and SQIVND (reference sequence). CDR3 sequence reads: CASSPEDRAKTNEQFF. CDR3 nucleotide sequence: TGTGCCAGTAGTCCGGAGGACAGGGCAAAAACGAATGAGCAGTTCTTC. Drawing the rest from reference TRBV19 and TRBJ2-1, the complete variable domain is DGGITQSPKYLFRKEGQNVTLSCEQNLNHDAMYWYRQDPGQGLRLIYYSQIVNDFQKGDIAEGYSVSREKKESFPLTVTSAQKNPTAFYLCASSPEDRAKTNEQFFGPGTRLTVL.

The chain is built from TRBV19 and TRBJ2-1, with 12 positions matching TRBD2. Germline V gives CDR1 LNHDA, CDR2 SQIVND (reference sequence). This CDR3 contains 15 residues. J was trimmed by 7 bases and V by 5 bases; bases with no gene match: 6. The CDR3 region has the DNA TGTGCCAGTAGTGTTTCTAGCGGGGGGGTGAATGAGCAGTTCTTC. It encodes CASSVSSGGVNEQFF.

V gene TRBV18 combines with J gene TRBJ2-5; TRBD2 matches 8 bases. The CDR3 runs to 15 residues. Germline V gives CDR1 KGHSH, CDR2 LQKENI. Losses at the gene ends were 0 bases for V and 5 bases for J; bases not matched to a gene: 5. The CDR3 protein is CASSPPNSGGETQYF. Here the CDR3 DNA reads TGTGCCAGCTCACCACCGAACAGCGGGGGTGAGACCCAGTACTTC.

This clone was recorded only once. The rearrangement joins TRBV6-1 to TRBJ1-3; the match to TRBD1 covers 8 bases. With 4 bases clipped from V and 0 bases from J, the junction kept 5 bases outside the gene matches. The germline V gene encodes CDR1 MNHNS and CDR2 SASEGT. This CDR3 is built from 16 residues. CDR3 DNA: TGTGCCAGCAGTGTAGCAGGGGGCGACTCTGGAAACACCATATATTTT. Translation gives CASSVAGGDSGNTIYF.

This clone has just one count. V usage is TRBV5-1 and J usage is TRBJ2-3; the D gene is possibly TRBD2 (7 bases). The CDR3 is made up of 16 amino acids. V shed 0 bases and J shed 4 bases, with 15 bases lying between them. Per the germline V gene, CDR1 is SGHRS and CDR2 is YFSETQ. CDR3 in DNA: TGCGCCAGCAGCTTGGATCGGGGGGCGAGGGCAGATACGCAGTATTTT. Its translation: CASSLDRGARADTQYF.

This clone was recorded once. The rearrangement joins TRBV30 to TRBJ1-1; D is unclear. Germline lookup yields CDR1 GTSNPN and CDR2 SVGIG (reference sequence). The CDR3 covers 13 residues. Trimming took 0 bases from V and 10 from J, leaving 15 bases between them. CDR3 DNA: TGTGCCTGGAGTGTATTTTGGGCTTTCGGAGCTTTCTTT. Its translation is CAWSVFWAFGAFF.

By its share, this clone is medium-sized. The rearrangement uses TRBV5-5 and TRBJ2-7, with 13 bases lining up with TRBD2. This CDR3 is 15 amino acids long. The trim removed 5 bases at V and 4 bases at J, leaving 6 bases unmatched. Per germline, CDR1 SGHKS and CDR2 YYEKEE (reference sequence). This chain's CDR3 is CASSLLAGGFYEQYV. As DNA, the CDR3 is TGTGCCAGCAGTTTACTAGCGGGAGGGTTTTACGAGCAGTACGTC.

The chain combines TRBV2 with TRBJ2-5, with TRBD1 as a possible D gene (6 bases). There are 15 residues in the CDR3. V lost 6 bases to trimming and J lost 1 base, with 15 bases between them. Per germline, CDR1 SNHLY and CDR2 FYNNEI. CDR3 in amino acids: CASRRRGVVQETQYF. CDR3 DNA: TGTGCCAGCAGGCGCAGGGGAGTAGTCCAAGAGACCCAGTACTTC.